These 13 T cell receptor beta chains were sequenced from one sample in a study of blood T cell repertoires in COVID-19. TCRdb's copy holds only in-frame clones and misses some; the assay was immunoSEQ multiplex PCR. This sample has 200,000 to 300,000 clones; around 86% occur once, and the top ten carry around an eighth. The sample comprised peripheral blood. Every receptor here comes from a man older than 75 with acute or convalescent COVID-19.

The chain has TRBV18 and TRBJ1-5; 9 bases fit TRBD1. The CDR3 is 15 amino acids. Looked up from germline, CDR1 is KGHSH and CDR2 is LQKENI. J gave up 6 bases and V 2 bases, and 5 bases lay outside the gene matches. The CDR3 sequence: CASSPTDRGGQPQHF. CDR3 DNA sequence: TGTGCCAGCTCACCAACGGACAGGGGCGGTCAGCCCCAGCATTTT.

This clone was seen just once. The V and J genes are TRBV2 and TRBJ2-6; D is uncertain. V lost 6 bases, J lost 4 bases, and 13 bases lay in between. Germline V gives CDR1 SNHLY, CDR2 FYNNEI. There are 15 residues in the CDR3. The CDR3 loop is CASSPQAWGANVLTF. Written as DNA, the CDR3 is TGTGCCAGCAGCCCCCAGGCGTGGGGGGCCAACGTCCTGACTTTC.

V is TRBV5-4 and J is TRBJ2-7; 8 bases align to TRBD1. J gave up 6 bases and V 0 bases, and 11 bases lay outside the gene matches. Germline V gene sequence: CDR1 SGHNT, CDR2 YYREEE (reference sequence). The CDR3 totals 16 residues. CDR3 coding DNA: TGTGCCAGCAGCTTGGATATGACAGGGGCTCGGAGCGAGCAGTACTTC. Protein sequence: CASSLDMTGARSEQYF.

This chain links TRBV5-4 with TRBJ2-1; no reliable D call. CDR1 and CDR2 from the germline V gene are SGHNT and YYREEE (reference sequence). The CDR3 is 15 residues long. V was shortened by 4 bases and J by 2 bases, with 13 bases between the two germline ends. Written as DNA, the CDR3 is TGTGCCAGCAGCCGGAGTACCTTGGCCTACAATGAGCAGTTCTTC. This translates into CASSRSTLAYNEQFF.

This chain uses TRBV7-8 with TRBJ1-3; no reliable D call. The V gene's germline CDR1 is SGHVS and CDR2 FQNEAQ. CDR3 length equals 15 residues. The V end was cut by 7 bases, the J end by 0 bases, with 13 bases between. The CDR3: CASTQNRGSGNTIYF. In nucleotides, the CDR3 is TGTGCCAGCACCCAAAATCGGGGCTCTGGAAACACCATATATTTT. The full variable domain, with the rest looked up from reference TRBV7-8 and TRBJ1-3, is GAGVSQSPRYKVAKRGQDVALRCDPISGHVSLFWYQQALGQGPEFLTYFQNEAQLDKSGLPSDRFFAERPEGSVSTLKIQRTQQEDSAVYLCASTQNRGSGNTIYFGEGSWLTVV.

This sequence joins TRBV6-6 and TRBJ1-3; D is possibly TRBD1 (6 bases). Germline CDR1 reads MNHNY; CDR2 reads SVGAGI (reference sequence). Trimming shortened V by 5 bases and J by 0 bases, and 14 bases separated the two germline ends. The CDR3 spans 16 residues. This CDR3 reads CASSRQAYDSGNTIYF. CDR3 bases: TGTGCCAGCAGTCGACAGGCTTACGACTCTGGAAACACCATATATTTT.

V and J are TRBV27 and TRBJ1-2; the D is unclear. Germline values: CDR1 MNHEY, CDR2 SMNVEV (reference sequence). Trimming cost V 2 bases and J 8 bases, with 15 bases left between them. The length of the CDR3 is 14 residues. The CDR3, as DNA: TGTGCCAGCAGTTTAAATGAGGGATCGGAGGGCTACACCTTC. Translating gives CASSLNEGSEGYTF.

The chain combines TRBV19 with TRBJ2-5; 9 bases are a match to TRBD2. The CDR3 is made up of 14 amino acids. Trimming at V came to 7 bases and at J to 4 bases, leaving 7 bases not matched to a gene. Germline assignment: CDR1 LNHDA and CDR2 SQIVND (reference sequence). CDR3 coding DNA: TGTGCCAGTAAAGCGGGAGGTTCTGGAGAGACCCAGTACTTC. The encoded protein is CASKAGGSGETQYF. Variable domain in full (rest from reference TRBV19 and TRBJ2-5): DGGITQSPKYLFRKEGQNVTLSCEQNLNHDAMYWYRQDPGQGLRLIYYSQIVNDFQKGDIAEGYSVSREKKESFPLTVTSAQKNPTAFYLCASKAGGSGETQYFGPGTRLLVL.

The chain couples TRBV5-1 to TRBJ2-1; no definite D call. The V and J ends lost 1 base and 0 bases respectively, with 8 bases between them. The CDR3 length is 15 residues. CDR1 and CDR2 (germline): SGHRS, YFSETQ. CDR3 amino acids: CASSLTLLSYNEQFF. CDR3 coding DNA: TGCGCCAGCAGCTTGACTCTCCTCTCCTACAATGAGCAGTTCTTC.

The genes are TRBV3-1 (or the pseudogene TRBV3-2) and TRBJ2-5; TRBD2 matches at 7 bases. Trimming cost V 1 base and J 4 bases; bases outside gene matches: 3. Germline V gene sequence: CDR1 LGHDT, CDR2 YNNKEL (reference sequence). The CDR3 contains 14 residues. CDR3 region: CASSQGGGGETQYF. The CDR3 DNA follows: TGTGCCAGCAGCCAAGGGGGCGGGGGAGAGACCCAGTACTTC.

This clone is a singleton in its sample. This sequence joins TRBV5-4 and TRBJ1-4, with a tentative D call TRBD1 (5 bases). The CDR3 totals 15 residues. Germline V lookup: CDR1 SGHNT, CDR2 YYREEE (reference sequence). Trimming took off 0 bases at V and 6 bases at J, with 12 bases between the two ends. DNA for the CDR3: TGTGCCAGCAGCTTGGGAAGGGGTGCCTATGAAAAACTGTTTTTT. It encodes CASSLGRGAYEKLFF.

The rearrangement uses TRBV21-1 and TRBJ2-7; the D segment call TRBD1 is taken from the table without a DNA check. TRBV21-1 is recorded as a pseudogene. The CDR3 spans 13 residues. The CDR3 coding sequence is TGTGCCAGCAGCAAAGTGAGTAGGGACAGTTGGAACTTC. Its protein is CASSKVSRDSWNF.

The chain uses TRBV5-1 and TRBJ2-2, with D tentatively TRBD2 (6 bases). The length of the CDR3 is 17 residues. Germline-derived CDR1 and CDR2 are SGHRS and YFSETQ. V was cut by 4 bases and J by 4 bases, with 20 bases left in between. The CDR3 DNA sequence: TGCGCCAGCAGCCCCGTAGGTCGGGGAGGAGGCACCGGGGAGCTGTTTTTT. This sequence encodes CASSPVGRGGGTGELFF. Based on the CDR3 plus reference TRBV5-1 and TRBJ2-2, the full variable domain is KAGVTQTPRYLIKTRGQQVTLSCSPISGHRSVSWYQQTPGQGLQFLFEYFSETQRNKGNFPGRFSGRQFSNSRSEMNVSTLELGDSALYLCASSPVGRGGGTGELFFGEGSRLTVL.